Below, 4 T cell receptor beta chains from the same sample are listed, as sequenced in a study of tumour-infiltrating T cells in Burkitt lymphoma. Clones were read by immunoSEQ multiplex PCR, and TCRdb kept only the in-frame ones, dropping some. This table holds 3,500 to 4,500 clones, around four fifths found once. The sample comprised tumor tissue. Every receptor here comes from a human donor with diffuse large B-cell lymphoma. Some clones in this sample may be carry-over from other donors' samples.

The chain recombines TRBV4-1 with TRBJ1-2, with 8 bases fitting TRBD1. After removal of 5 bases from V and 8 bases from J, the junction contained 10 bases not matched to a gene. Germline values: CDR1 MGHRA, CDR2 YSYEKL. There are 14 residues in the CDR3. The CDR3 spells CASSEMDRAEGYTF. DNA for the CDR3: TGCGCCAGCAGCGAAATGGACAGGGCGGAAGGCTACACCTTC.

The rearrangement joins TRBV18 to TRBJ2-5, with 10 bases fitting TRBD1. Trimming cost V 4 bases and J 4 bases; bases outside gene matches: 3. Germline V gives CDR1 KGHSH, CDR2 LQKENI. This CDR3 is 14 amino acids long. The CDR3 loop reads CASSQTGGGETQYF. The CDR3 DNA reads TGTGCCAGCTCACAGACAGGGGGCGGAGAGACCCAGTACTTC.

J is TRBJ2-3 and V is TRBV29-1; 7 bases agree with TRBD1. The CDR3 runs 15 residues. After removal of 6 bases from V and 0 bases from J, the junction contained 9 bases not matched to a gene. Germline-derived CDR1 and CDR2 are SQVTM and ANQGSEA. CDR3 loop: CSVYPTGFSTDTQYF. The DNA for the CDR3 is TGCAGCGTCTACCCGACAGGGTTTAGCACAGATACGCAGTATTTT.

This sequence joins TRBV5-4 and TRBJ2-5, with TRBD2 matching over 11 bases. J lost 4 bases, V lost 10 bases, and 12 bases had no gene match. The CDR3 consists of 15 residues. In germline, CDR1 is SGHNT, CDR2 YYREEE (reference sequence). CDR3 DNA: TGTGCCCAGTCGACTAGCGGGAAAAGGGGAGAGACCCAGTACTTC. This sequence encodes CAQSTSGKRGETQYF.